The 10 T cell receptor beta chains listed next were all sequenced from one sample in a study of T cell repertoires in cytomegalovirus infection. TCRdb analysed the reads with MiXCR anew, one entry per CDR3 protein. The top ten clones hold 15% to 20% of a sample with 200,000 to 250,000 distinct CDR3 sequences, approximately 24% of them seen once. Sequencing was carried out using CD8+ T cells from PBMCs. These receptors were obtained from a human donor in good health (CMV status not recorded). Some clones in this sample may be carry-over from other donors' samples.

This clonotype was detected many times. The chain employs TRBV7-3 and TRBJ2-3; 10 bases agree with TRBD2. Germline CDR1 is SGHTA and CDR2 is FQGTGA. The CDR3 has 16 amino acids. V was clipped by 2 bases and J by 2 bases; unmatched bases: 4. CDR3 region: CASSLRSGGATDTQYF. CDR3 in DNA: TGTGCCAGCAGCTTACGGAGCGGGGGGGCCACAGATACGCAGTATTTT.

This clonotype has just a few counts. The gene calls are TRBV7-9 and TRBJ2-7, with TRBD2 identical over 7 bases. Germline trimming cut 1 base from V and 6 bases from J; bases unmatched to any gene: 3. This CDR3 is built from 13 residues. Germline V gene lookup returns CDR1 SEHNR and CDR2 FQNEAQ (reference sequence). Here the CDR3 reads CASSLEGGGEQYF. The CDR3 bases are TGTGCCAGCAGCTTAGAAGGCGGGGGCGAGCAGTACTTC.

This clonotype was observed a few times. The chain combines TRBV7-6 with TRBJ2-7; 9 bases agree with TRBD2. The CDR3 runs 14 residues. V shed 5 bases, J shed 4 bases, and the junction held 6 bases outside the gene matches. Germline lookup yields CDR1 SGHVS and CDR2 FNYEAQ. The CDR3 coding sequence is TGTGCCAGCAGCCCGGTGGCGGGGGGGTACGAGCAGTACTTC. Translated, it gives CASSPVAGGYEQYF.

This clonotype was picked up one time. The J gene is TRBJ1-4, the V gene TRBV28; D perhaps matches TRBD1 (5 bases). CDR1 and CDR2 from the germline V gene are MDHEN and SYDVKM. There are 19 residues in the CDR3. Between the trimmed V and J ends, which lost 5 bases and 0 bases, there was a span of 22 bases. CDR3 sequence: CASSPHPAGPVATNEKLFF. CDR3 DNA sequence: TGTGCCAGCAGTCCCCATCCTGCGGGGCCCGTTGCAACTAATGAAAAACTGTTTTTT.

The chain uses TRBV6-6 and TRBJ2-1; tentatively, D is TRBD1 (5 bases). Per germline, CDR1 MNHNY and CDR2 SVGAGI (reference sequence). The CDR3 sequence is 12 residues long. Trimming pared 3 bases from V and 7 bases from J, leaving 7 bases between. The CDR3 spells CASSYNRNEQFF. DNA of the CDR3: TGTGCCAGCAGTTATAACAGGAATGAGCAGTTCTTC.

The rearrangement joins TRBV14 to TRBJ2-4; 8 positions match TRBD2. This CDR3 contains 18 residues. J lost 3 bases, V lost 1 base, and 11 bases had no gene match. CDR1 is SGHDN, CDR2 FVKESK, per germline. This CDR3 is CASSQVPGVRGDKNIQYF. CDR3 DNA sequence: TGTGCCAGCAGCCAAGTCCCGGGGGTGCGGGGGGACAAAAACATTCAGTACTTC.

This clonotype qualifies as medium-sized. Compared with germline, one end of the junction differs, possibly owing to a read error. The chain joins TRBV12-3 or TRBV12-4 to TRBJ2-2; the D gene is possibly TRBD2 (6 bases). The CDR3 spans 13 residues. CDR3 DNA sequence: TGTGCCAGCAGCTTAGGAGGGACCGGGGAGCTGTTTTTT. Translated: CASSLGGTGELFF.

J is TRBJ1-4 and V is TRBV29-1; D not resolved. Germline V gene sequence: CDR1 SQVTM, CDR2 ANQGSEA. This CDR3 is 14 amino acids long. V was pared by 0 bases and J by 4 bases, with 9 bases between. The CDR3 spells CSVEDPRDNEKLFF. The CDR3 DNA follows: TGCAGCGTTGAAGATCCACGAGATAATGAAAAACTGTTTTTT.

The chain couples TRBV2 to TRBJ2-1; 12 bases line up with TRBD2. CDR1 is SNHLY, CDR2 FYNNEI, per germline. The CDR3 extends over 16 amino acids. With 5 bases clipped from V and 4 bases from J, the junction kept 6 bases outside the gene matches. The CDR3 is CASSTTSGGDYNEQFF. CDR3 DNA sequence: TGTGCCAGCAGTACGACTAGCGGGGGCGATTACAATGAGCAGTTCTTC.

This clonotype was found a few times. The chain employs TRBV7-8 and TRBJ2-7; 7 bases are shared with TRBD1. The junction had 10 bases not matched to a gene; V was cut back by 2 bases and J by 6 bases. The CDR3 covers 15 residues. The germline gives CDR1 SGHVS, CDR2 FQNEAQ. The CDR3 coding sequence is TGTGCCAGCAGCTTAAGCGACAGGGAAGGGTCCGAGCAGTACTTC. Amino acids: CASSLSDREGSEQYF.